This T cell receptor beta chain originates from a study of T cell responses to AZD1222 COVID-19 vaccine. TCRdb's table, derived via immunoSEQ multiplex PCR, lists solely in-frame clones and lacks some. The table has approximately 25,000 clones, 92% seen once; the top ten hold over 7%. The CDR3 runs to 17 residues. V lost 2 bases to trimming and J lost 8 bases; unmatched junction nucleotides: 7. Germline CDR1 reads KGHSH; CDR2 reads LQKENI. This clonotype originated in an adult who received the AZD1222 COVID-19 vaccine. The chain combines TRBV18 with TRBJ2-1, with 15 bases fitting TRBD2. The material was peripheral blood, obtained 28 days after the second AZD1222 dose. The CDR3 loop is CASSPRTSGRAADEQFF. The CDR3 DNA reads as TGTGCCAGCTCACCAAGGACTAGCGGGAGGGCCGCCGATGAGCAGTTCTTC.